This passage covers 12 T cell receptor beta chains from one sample sequenced in a study of OX40 agonist ivuxolimab in advanced cancers. The table came from immunoSEQ multiplex PCR; TCRdb's copy has only in-frame clones and leaves some out. The repertoire holds almost 90,000 clones, approximately 91% seen once, with around 0.71% in the top ten. The sequenced sample was CD4+ or CD8+ T cells sorted from blood, obtained in a trial of the OX40 agonist ivuxolimab. Receptors originate from an adult with an advanced solid tumor such as melanoma, head and neck, liver or kidney cancer.

CDR3 residues: CASSPMTGQETQYF. The CDR3 nucleotides read TGTGCCAGCAGCCCCATGACGGGGCAAGAGACCCAGTACTTC. The J gene is TRBJ2-5, the V gene TRBV7-9; tentative D call: TRBD2 (5 bases). Germline CDR1 and CDR2: SEHNR and FQNEAQ (reference sequence). V was cut by 5 bases and J by 2 bases, with 12 bases left in between. There are 14 residues in the CDR3.

The chain links TRBV2 to TRBJ2-3, with D possibly matching TRBD1 (6 bases). The germline gives CDR1 SNHLY, CDR2 FYNNEI. The CDR3 is 15 residues long. V was trimmed by 3 bases and J by 3 bases, leaving 13 bases between them. The CDR3 sequence: CASSDRDTKTDTQYF. The CDR3 DNA reads as TGTGCCAGCAGTGACCGGGACACTAAGACAGATACGCAGTATTTT.

V is TRBV18 and J is TRBJ2-1, with unresolved D. V was cut by 2 bases and J by 3 bases, with 11 bases left in between. This CDR3 is 15 amino acids long. From germline, CDR1 is KGHSH and CDR2 LQKENI. The DNA of the CDR3 is TGTGCCAGCTCACCAACGGTCGATAGCTACAATGAGCAGTTCTTC. Amino acids: CASSPTVDSYNEQFF.

The chain has TRBV7-9 and TRBJ2-3; D possibly uses TRBD1 or TRBD2 (5 bases each). V lost 6 bases and J 5 bases, leaving 15 bases between the germline ends. CDR1 and CDR2 (germline): SEHNR, FQNEAQ (reference sequence). The CDR3 runs 14 residues. The CDR3, as DNA: TGTGCCAGCAGAATAGTGGGGGTTGGAGATACGCAGTATTTT. It encodes CASRIVGVGDTQYF.

This sequence joins TRBV29-1 and TRBJ1-2; D might be TRBD1 (5 bases). Trimming pared 5 bases from V and 1 base from J, leaving 8 bases between. The germline CDR1 and CDR2 sequences are SQVTM and ANQGSEA. The CDR3 is 12 residues long. CDR3 in DNA: TGCAGCGTTTGGGGGGATAACTATGGCTACACCTTC. Its translation is CSVWGDNYGYTF. Using reference TRBV29-1 and TRBJ1-2 for the parts outside the CDR3, the full variable domain is SAVISQKPSRDICQRGTSLTIQCQVDSQVTMMFWYRQQPGQSLTLIATANQGSEATYESGFVIDKFPISRPNLTFSTLTVSNMSPEDSSIYLCSVWGDNYGYTFGSGTRLTVV.

The rearrangement uses TRBV9 and TRBJ2-6; D tentatively reads TRBD1 or TRBD2 (5 bases each). Per the germline V gene, CDR1 is SGDLS and CDR2 is YYNGEE. The CDR3 runs to 16 residues. V was shortened by 8 bases and J by 0 bases, with 15 bases between the two germline ends. The CDR3 region is CASLRDENSGANVLTF. The CDR3 coding sequence is TGTGCCAGTCTCCGGGACGAAAACTCTGGGGCCAACGTCCTGACTTTC.

This chain joins TRBV28 and TRBJ1-6; 9 bases map to TRBD1. Germline-derived CDR1 and CDR2 are MDHEN and SYDVKM. There are 15 residues in the CDR3. Trimming cost V 8 bases and J 7 bases; bases outside gene matches: 9. Here the CDR3 reads CASGIQGARNSPLHF. DNA for the CDR3: TGTGCCAGCGGCATACAGGGGGCGAGGAATTCACCCCTCCACTTT.

This chain connects TRBV5-1 to TRBJ2-7; D may be TRBD1 (5 bases). V was shortened by 3 bases and J by 3 bases, with 13 bases between the two germline ends. The CDR3 is 14 residues long. Germline assignment: CDR1 SGHRS and CDR2 YFSETQ. The CDR3 nucleotides read TGCGCCAGCAGCTATAAGGGGCCAGTCTACGAGCAGTACTTC. The encoded protein is CASSYKGPVYEQYF.

The genes are TRBV11-2 and TRBJ2-2; possible D gene TRBD2, 5 bases. Trimming removed 6 bases from V and 7 bases from J, with 18 bases in between. The CDR3 is 15 residues long. Germline CDR1 is SGHAT and CDR2 is FQNNGV. CDR3 sequence reads: CASSPVVGVLGELFF. The CDR3 DNA is TGTGCCAGCAGTCCGGTCGTGGGAGTTCTCGGGGAGCTGTTTTTT.

The chain carries TRBV5-1 and TRBJ1-5; 7 positions match TRBD1. J was trimmed by 3 bases and V by 0 bases; bases with no gene match: 6. The CDR3 runs 16 residues. Germline V gene data show CDR1 as SGHRS and CDR2 as YFSETQ. This CDR3 reads CASSLGGTGDNQPQHF. CDR3 sequence (DNA): TGCGCCAGCAGCTTGGGGGGAACAGGGGACAATCAGCCCCAGCATTTT.

The chain joins TRBV7-9 to TRBJ2-7; D unresolved. CDR3 length: 15 amino acids. Germline assignment: CDR1 SEHNR and CDR2 FQNEAQ (reference sequence). V was clipped by 5 bases and J by 0 bases, with 14 bases between them. CDR3 region: CASSLDSTLSYEQYF. In DNA, the CDR3 is TGTGCCAGCAGCCTCGATTCCACCCTCTCCTACGAGCAGTACTTC.

The chain couples TRBV23-1 to TRBJ1-1, with 9 bases matching TRBD1. TRBV23-1 is annotated as an ORF whose role is uncertain. This CDR3 comprises 16 residues. Germline trimming cut 4 bases from V and 8 bases from J; bases unmatched to any gene: 14. CDR3 in DNA: TGCGCCAGCAGTCTCAAAAATGCACAGGGGGCTGGCGAAGCTTTCTTT. Protein sequence: CASSLKNAQGAGEAFF.